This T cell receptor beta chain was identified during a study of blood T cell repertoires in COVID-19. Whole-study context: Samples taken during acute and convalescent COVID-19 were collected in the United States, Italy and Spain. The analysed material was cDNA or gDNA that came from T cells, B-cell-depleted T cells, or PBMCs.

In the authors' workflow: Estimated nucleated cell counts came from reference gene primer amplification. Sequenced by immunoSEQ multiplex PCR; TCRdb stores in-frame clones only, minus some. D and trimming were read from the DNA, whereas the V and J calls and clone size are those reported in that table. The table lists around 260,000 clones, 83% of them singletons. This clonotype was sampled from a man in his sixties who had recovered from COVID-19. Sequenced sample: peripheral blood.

Written as DNA, the CDR3 is TGTGCCAGCAGCTTGGTCCAGAACTATGGCTACACCTTC. Translated, it gives CASSLVQNYGYTF. V usage is TRBV5-6 and J usage is TRBJ1-2; D unclear. V was cut by 0 bases and J by 2 bases, with 5 bases left in between. The germline gives CDR1 SGHDT, CDR2 YYEEEE. The CDR3 contains 13 residues.